The 32 T cell receptor beta chains reported below all come from one sample, sequenced in a study of tumor-infiltrating lymphocytes in primary liver carcinoma listed by TCRdb under 2017. RNA from unsorted whole blood was extracted with TRIzol reagent, and germline DNA was obtained with the DNeasy Blood & Tissue kit. This sample was sequenced with an Illumina HiSeq 2500. Starting from approximately 0.5 ug total RNA, TCRbeta-specific cDNA was produced by reverse transcription with a constant-region primer and ProtoScript II reverse transcriptase. Construction of the TCRbeta libraries relied on three nested rounds of multiplex PCR, following a slightly modified ARM-PCR procedure. Each of the first two PCR rounds ran for approximately 10 cycles and used multiplex TRBV1-TRBV30 forward primers together with a Cbeta reverse primer. TCRdb reprocessing: public reads trimmed at Q25 with fastp, clones called with MiXCR, in-frame beta chains kept. CDR3 protein sequences are deduplicated, and each keeps its most common genes and DNA. The sample contains about 310,000 distinct CDR3 sequences, 50% to 60% of them found a single time. About a sixth of the sample rests with the top ten.

The specimen was peripheral blood. The source of these receptors is a woman aged 25-40 years with primary liver carcinoma and hepatitis B virus infection.

The V gene is TRBV14, the J gene TRBJ1-6; the match to TRBD1 covers 8 bases. Trimming took 7 bases from V and 7 from J; bases not matched to a gene: 6. This CDR3 is 14 amino acids long. In germline, CDR1 is SGHDN, CDR2 FVKESK. This chain's CDR3 is CASKPGQANSPLHF. The CDR3 DNA follows: TGTGCCAGCAAACCGGGACAGGCAAATTCACCCCTCCACTTT.

A note on this clonotype: A much bigger clone sits one base away, suggesting this may be a read error. The rearrangement joins TRBV12-3 or TRBV12-4 to TRBJ2-1; 11 bases map to TRBD2. This CDR3 has 17 residues. V gave up 10 bases and J gave up 6 bases; unmatched junction bases: 17. CDR3 sequence reads: CAIRHRPGTSGGNEQFF. The CDR3 bases are TGTGCCATCAGACATCGCCCCGGGACTAGCGGTGGCAATGAGCAGTTCTTC.

As regards this clonotype: Mismatch with germline at one junction end may stem from a read error. The CDR3 sequence is CTSSLGGIQETQYF. The CDR3 DNA is TGTACCAGCAGCTTGGGGGGGATTCAAGAGACCCAGTACTTC. The genes are TRBV5-6 and TRBJ2-5, with TRBD2 matching 7 bases. The CDR3 runs 14 residues. The germline V gene encodes CDR1 SGHDT and CDR2 YYEEEE.

This rearrangement joins TRBV6-5 to TRBJ2-4, with D perhaps assigned TRBD1 or TRBD2 (5 bases each). CDR1 and CDR2 from the germline V gene are MNHEY and SVGAGI. The CDR3 sequence is 11 residues long. Trimming pared 9 bases from V and 12 bases from J, leaving 15 bases between. As DNA, the CDR3 is TGTGCCAGTAGCGATTTGGACACTCAGTACTTC. It is translated as CASSDLDTQYF.

This clonotype was counted between two and nine times. This sequence may be a read error, since a much larger clone differs from it by one base. The V gene is TRBV11-2, the J gene TRBJ2-3; D might be TRBD2 (7 bases). This CDR3 region has 14 residues. The V gene's germline CDR1 is SGHAT and CDR2 FQNNGV. The CDR3 DNA reads TGTGCCAGCAGCTTACCGGGGGCGGGAGATATGCAGTATTTT. Protein: CASSLPGAGDMQYF. Looking up the rest from reference TRBV11-2 and TRBJ2-3 gives the full variable domain: EAGVAQSPRYKIIEKRQSVAFWCNPISGHATLYWYQQILGQGPKLLIQFQNNGVVDDSQLPKDRFSAERLKGVDSTLKIQPAKLEDSAVYLCASSLPGAGDMQYFGPGTRLTVL.

Notes on this clonotype: This may be a read error, as it is one base from a much larger clone. V usage is TRBV12-3 or TRBV12-4 and J usage is TRBJ1-1; D remains ambiguous. The CDR3 length is 13 residues. This chain's CDR3 is CASSLRENSEAFF. CDR3 nucleotides: TGTGCCAGCAGTTTGCGGGAGAACAGTGAAGCTTTCTTT.

This clonotype was detected a few times. The chain is built from TRBV7-8 and TRBJ2-1, with 11 bases aligning to TRBD2. The ends lost 5 bases at V and 2 bases at J; junction bases unmatched: 17. The CDR3 runs 20 residues. Germline V CDR1 and CDR2: SGHVS, FQNEAQ. The chain's CDR3 is CASSADRDPTSGATYNEQFF. The DNA for the CDR3 is TGTGCCAGCAGCGCGGACCGGGACCCGACTAGCGGGGCTACCTACAATGAGCAGTTCTTC.

Notes on this clonotype: This may arise from a read error, as a much more abundant clone is one base away. CDR3 DNA: TGTGCCAGCAGGACTAACGGGAGGGCGAACACCGGGGAGCTGTTTTTT. This gives the protein CASRTNGRANTGELFF. The rearrangement joins TRBV12-3 or TRBV12-4 to TRBJ2-2; 8 bases map to TRBD2. CDR3 length: 16 residues. The V and J ends lost 6 bases and 0 bases, in that order; junction bases with no gene match: 6.

On this clonotype itself: A much larger clone lies a single base off, so this may be a read error. The chain couples TRBV12-3 or TRBV12-4 to TRBJ2-5; D unresolved. V gave up 10 bases and J gave up 9 bases, with 15 bases separating them. CDR3 size: 11 residues. CDR3 amino acids: CAISQLGPQYF. The CDR3 DNA follows: TGTGCCATCAGCCAGCTAGGGCCCCAGTACTTC.

As for this clonotype: The CDR3 ends on some other residue instead of the conserved phenylalanine or tryptophan, so this is likely a read error. The V call is TRBV12-3 or TRBV12-4, the J call TRBJ2-2; the D gene is possibly TRBD2 (7 bases). Trimming shortened V by 1 base and J by 3 bases, and 12 bases separated the two germline ends. The CDR3 consists of 16 residues. The CDR3 loop is CASSLVGGPDTGELFS. The CDR3 nucleotides are TGTGCCAGCAGTTTAGTCGGGGGGCCGGACACCGGGGAGCTGTTTTCT.

Concerning this clonotype: The conserved final phenylalanine or tryptophan is absent from the CDR3, which likely points to a read error. CDR3 nucleotides: TGTGCCAGCAGCTTTCGGCTGGGAGACACCGGGGAGCTGTTTTCT. This gives the protein CASSFRLGDTGELFS. The chain employs TRBV7-8 and TRBJ2-2; TRBD2 is a possible D gene (5 bases). Trimming stripped 3 bases from V and 3 bases from J, with 11 bases between. Germline V CDR1 and CDR2: SGHVS, FQNEAQ. The CDR3 contains 15 residues.

The chain is built from TRBV10-2 and TRBJ2-5; TRBD2 matches at 9 bases. Germline lookup yields CDR1 WSHSY and CDR2 SAAADI. V gave up 6 bases and J gave up 4 bases; unmatched junction bases: 3. The CDR3 consists of 13 residues. CDR3 in DNA: TGCGCCAGCAGGGGGACTAGCAGAGAGACCCAGTACTTC. This gives the protein CASRGTSRETQYF.

The V and J genes are TRBV29-1 and TRBJ2-2; TRBD2 might be the D (5 bases). V gave up 8 bases and J gave up 1 base, with 14 bases separating them. This CDR3 is 14 amino acids long. Germline CDR1 and CDR2: SQVTM and ANQGSEA. The CDR3 is CSTWSGMNTGELFF. DNA of the CDR3: TGCAGCACTTGGAGCGGAATGAACACCGGGGAGCTGTTTTTT.

This clonotype was seen a single time. The final CDR3 position lacks the conserved phenylalanine or tryptophan, pointing to a likely read error. The chain employs TRBV13 and TRBJ1-6; D may be TRBD1 (6 bases). From germline, CDR1 is PRHDT and CDR2 FYEKMQ (reference sequence). The CDR3 runs 16 residues. Trimming removed 0 bases at V and 7 bases at J, with 13 bases between. The CDR3 DNA sequence: TGTGCCAGCAGCTTAGGCGCAGGGGTGAGGAATTCACCCCTCCACTAT. This codes for CASSLGAGVRNSPLHY.

As for this clonotype: Given a much more abundant clone one base away, this may be a read error. The chain carries TRBV6-1 and TRBJ1-1; 7 bases agree with TRBD1. This CDR3 spans 15 amino acids. Per the germline V gene, CDR1 is MNHNS and CDR2 is SASEGT. The CDR3 coding sequence is TGTGCCAACAGTGTTCAAGGGGGCTTGAACACTGAAGCTTTCTTT. Protein: CANSVQGGLNTEAFF.

Of note for this clonotype: Being one base from a much bigger clone, this may be a read error. V is TRBV12-3 or TRBV12-4 and J is TRBJ2-1, with 8 nucleotides matching TRBD2. The CDR3 has 15 amino acids. The CDR3: CGSSLSAGVLDEQFF. CDR3 nucleotide sequence: TGTGGCAGCAGTTTGTCAGCGGGAGTTCTGGATGAGCAGTTCTTC.

The chain joins TRBV5-5 to TRBJ2-7; D possibly corresponds to TRBD1 (6 bases). The CDR3 covers 14 residues. CDR1 is SGHKS, CDR2 YYEKEE, per germline (reference sequence). Trimming took 1 base from V and 0 from J, leaving 8 bases between them. CDR3 sequence reads: CASSLWTASYEQYF. CDR3 DNA sequence: TGTGCCAGCAGCTTGTGGACAGCCTCCTACGAGCAGTACTTC.

As for this clonotype: A much larger clonotype is one base distant, so this may be a read error. V usage is TRBV4-2 and J usage is TRBJ2-7, with a tentative D call TRBD1 (5 bases). CDR1 and CDR2 (germline): LGHNA, YNFKEQ. The CDR3 sequence is 15 residues long. Trimming pared 3 bases from V and 6 bases from J, leaving 18 bases between. The DNA for the CDR3 is TGTGCCAGCAGCCAGGACGACAGCTATTCCGCCGAGCAGTACTTC. Its protein product is CASSQDDSYSAEQYF.

Concerning this clonotype: The junction differs from germline at one of its ends, possibly a read error. The gene calls are TRBV5-1 and TRBJ2-7; D possibly corresponds to TRBD1 (6 bases). CDR1 is SGHRS and CDR2 is YFSETQ in the germline V gene. This CDR3 has 14 amino acids. CDR3 in amino acids: CASSLQGQSYKQYF. In nucleotides, the CDR3 is TGCGCCAGCAGCTTGCAGGGGCAGTCCTACAAGCAGTATTTC.

The chain links TRBV4-1 to TRBJ2-3; TRBD2 matches 8 bases. Germline values: CDR1 MGHRA, CDR2 YSYEKL. There are 17 residues in the CDR3. With 0 bases clipped from V and 3 bases from J, the junction kept 8 bases outside the gene matches. The CDR3 spells CASSQEPGLGQTDTQYF. CDR3 DNA sequence: TGCGCCAGCAGCCAAGAACCGGGACTAGGGCAAACAGATACGCAGTATTTT.

Concerning this clonotype: The conserved phenylalanine or tryptophan normally closing the CDR3 is absent here, so this likely arose from a read error. The chain combines TRBV11-2 with TRBJ2-7, with no clear D. This CDR3 spans 15 amino acids. Germline values: CDR1 SGHAT, CDR2 FQNNGV. The CDR3 is CASSLASSRIYEQYY. DNA for the CDR3: TGCGCCAGCAGCTTAGCCTCTAGTCGAATCTACGAGCAGTACTAC.

Regarding this clonotype: The junction departs from the called germline gene at one end, perhaps through a read error. V gene TRBV29-1 combines with J gene TRBJ2-2; unclear D gene. There are 11 residues in the CDR3. Germline CDR1 and CDR2: SQVTM and ANQGSEA. CDR3 in amino acids: CSVVGWVELFF. The CDR3 region has the DNA TGCAGCGTTGTCGGGTGGGTGGAGCTATTTTTT.

The chain has TRBV13 and TRBJ2-3; D uncertain. Trimming took off 5 bases at V and 1 base at J, with 4 bases between the two ends. Germline V gene sequence: CDR1 PRHDT, CDR2 FYEKMQ (reference sequence). The CDR3 covers 12 residues. The DNA of the CDR3 is TGTGCCAGCAGCGGACGCACAGATACGCAGTATTTT. Its protein is CASSGRTDTQYF. Variable domain in full (rest from reference TRBV13 and TRBJ2-3): AAGVIQSPRHLIKEKRETATLKCYPIPRHDTVYWYQQGPGQDPQFLISFYEKMQSDKGSIPDRFSAQQFSDYHSELNMSSLELGDSALYFCASSGRTDTQYFGPGTRLTVL.

This clonotype was picked up a small number of times. A much larger clone is a single base away; this may be a read error. The rearrangement uses TRBV29-1 and TRBJ2-2, with 9 bases fitting TRBD1. The CDR3 has 15 amino acids. Germline CDR1 SQVTM, CDR2 ANQGSEA. In nucleotides, the CDR3 is TGCAGCGTTGAGAGCGCGGGGACAGGGTACGGGGAGCCGTTTTTT. Residues: CSVESAGTGYGEPFF.

The rearrangement joins TRBV6-2 or TRBV6-3 to TRBJ2-1, with 9 nucleotides matching TRBD2. With 6 bases clipped from V and 5 bases from J, the junction kept 11 bases outside the gene matches. CDR1 MNHEY and CDR2 SVGEGT come from the germline V gene. CDR3 size: 16 residues. CDR3 DNA: TGTGCCAGCAGAGGGGCTAGCGGGAAGAGAGACAATGAGCAGTTCTTC. This translates into CASRGASGKRDNEQFF.

The chain combines TRBV25-1 with TRBJ2-7, with no clear D. This CDR3 region has 15 residues. The V gene lost 1 base and the J gene lost 0 bases, with 10 bases spanning the gap. From germline, CDR1 is MGHDK and CDR2 SYGVNS. For the CDR3, the DNA is TGTGCCAGCAGTGAATCTGGCTGGAGCTCCTACGAGCAGTACTTC. Translating gives CASSESGWSSYEQYF.

The DNA of the CDR3 is TGTGCCAGCACCAGGGACAGGGCGAATCAGCCCCAGCATTTT. Translating gives CASTRDRANQPQHF. This rearrangement joins TRBV28 to TRBJ1-5; TRBD1 aligns across 9 bases. The CDR3 covers 14 residues. The V and J ends lost 7 bases and 4 bases, in that order; junction bases with no gene match: 5. CDR1 is MDHEN and CDR2 is SYDVKM in the germline V gene. The entire variable domain, with the rest obtained from reference TRBV28 and TRBJ1-5, is as follows: DVKVTQSSRYLVKRTGEKVFLECVQDMDHENMFWYRQDPGLGLRLIYFSYDVKMKEKGDIPEGYSVSREKKERFSLILESASTNQTSMYLCASTRDRANQPQHFGDGTRLSIL.

Comment on this clonotype: Without the conserved terminal phenylalanine or tryptophan, this CDR3 likely stems from a read error. The genes are TRBV11-2 and TRBJ2-1; 8 bases align to TRBD2. V dropped 3 bases and J dropped 10; count of bases not matched to a gene: 11. The CDR3 runs to 15 residues. Germline CDR1 SGHAT, CDR2 FQNNGV. This CDR3 is CASSLEGIGRVEQFV. The CDR3 DNA reads TGTGCCAGCAGCTTGGAAGGGATCGGGAGGGTAGAGCAGTTCGTC.

About this clonotype: The junction departs from germline at one end; a sequencing error may be responsible. This chain uses TRBV12-3 or TRBV12-4 with TRBJ2-2, with TRBD2 identical over 9 bases. The CDR3 is 19 amino acids. In DNA, the CDR3 is TGTGGCAGCAGTTTCGTCCCTCTAGCGGGATTGAAAAACACCGGGGAGCTGTTTTTT. Protein sequence: CGSSFVPLAGLKNTGELFF.

In this sample, this clonotype turned up once. This chain connects TRBV6-6 to TRBJ2-1; D uncertain. The CDR3 is 12 amino acids. Germline values: CDR1 MNHNY, CDR2 SVGAGI (reference sequence). Trimming removed 10 bases at V and 6 bases at J, with 13 bases between. CDR3 bases: TGTGCCAACGGTTACGAAGCCAATGAGCAGTTCTTC. It translates to CANGYEANEQFF.

The chain joins TRBV12-5 to TRBJ2-1; D call uncertain. The CDR3 spans 14 residues. Per the germline V gene, CDR1 is LGHNT and CDR2 is FRNRAP. Trimming shortened V by 6 bases and J by 3 bases, and 12 bases separated the two germline ends. The CDR3 DNA follows: TGTGCTAGTGGCCCGTCGATTAACTACAATGAGCAGTTCTTC. Its translation is CASGPSINYNEQFF.

The chain combines TRBV12-3 or TRBV12-4 with TRBJ1-6; 7 bases fit TRBD1. V lost 5 bases to trimming and J lost 0 bases; unmatched junction nucleotides: 10. The CDR3 length is 18 residues. CDR3: CASSIYRGHGSYNSPLHF. The CDR3 region has the DNA TGTGCCAGCAGTATCTACAGGGGTCACGGCTCCTATAATTCACCCCTCCACTTT.